Below, 8 T cell receptor beta chains from the same sample are listed, as sequenced in a study of blood T cell repertoires in COVID-19. The table came from immunoSEQ multiplex PCR; TCRdb's copy has only in-frame clones and leaves some out. The sample contains roughly 160,000 clones, 70% to 90% of which appear only once. The sample comprised peripheral blood. Every receptor here comes from a woman aged 80 or over with COVID-19, enrolled during active disease.

The J gene is TRBJ2-1, the V gene TRBV5-1, with D maybe TRBD2 (6 bases). The CDR3 runs to 14 residues. V was pared by 4 bases and J by 2 bases, with 10 bases between. Germline V gene data show CDR1 as SGHRS and CDR2 as YFSETQ. The CDR3 spells CASSLGSAYNEQFF. In DNA, the CDR3 is TGCGCCAGCAGCCTCGGGAGCGCCTACAATGAGCAGTTCTTC.

J is TRBJ1-6 and V is TRBV15; D is undetermined. The V gene's germline CDR1 is LNHNV and CDR2 YYDKDF (reference sequence). The CDR3 covers 13 residues. V was pared by 3 bases and J by 10 bases, with 10 bases between. The CDR3 DNA sequence: TGTGCCACCAGCAGCGCCTCCGAGTCACCCCTCCACTTT. It yields the protein CATSSASESPLHF.

The J gene is TRBJ2-3, the V gene TRBV6-5, with 7 positions matching TRBD1. Trimming at V came to 0 bases and at J to 2 bases, leaving 2 bases not matched to a gene. Germline lookup yields CDR1 MNHEY and CDR2 SVGAGI. The CDR3 runs to 15 residues. The CDR3 region has the DNA TGTGCCAGCAGTTACTCAGGGGGCATCACAGATACGCAGTATTTT. Translating gives CASSYSGGITDTQYF.

The chain is built from TRBV27 and TRBJ1-2; 10 nucleotides match TRBD1. In germline, CDR1 is MNHEY, CDR2 SMNVEV (reference sequence). The CDR3 is made up of 14 amino acids. V shed 2 bases, J shed 8 bases, and the junction held 5 bases outside the gene matches. The CDR3 sequence: CASSLAGTGDGYTF. In DNA form, the CDR3 reads TGTGCCAGCAGTTTAGCCGGGACAGGGGACGGCTACACCTTC.

The rearrangement links TRBV27 to TRBJ2-7, with TRBD1 matching 9 bases. The CDR3 is made up of 17 amino acids. Trimming cost V 2 bases and J 5 bases; bases outside gene matches: 13. The germline gives CDR1 MNHEY, CDR2 SMNVEV (reference sequence). CDR3 DNA sequence: TGTGCCAGCAGTTTAAAAGGATGGGACAGGGTCGGTAACGAGCAGTACTTC. Its protein product is CASSLKGWDRVGNEQYF.

The rearrangement links TRBV20-1 to TRBJ1-1; 7 nucleotides agree with TRBD1. Looked up from germline, CDR1 is DFQATT and CDR2 is SNEGSKA (reference sequence). There are 11 residues in the CDR3. The CDR3: CSPELRGLAFF. The CDR3 DNA sequence: TGCAGCCCCGAGCTAAGGGGGCTAGCTTTCTTT.

The chain uses TRBV7-2 and TRBJ1-1; D is ambiguous. Trimming took off 1 base at V and 10 bases at J, with 13 bases between the two ends. Germline CDR1 SGHTA, CDR2 FQGNSA. CDR3 length equals 13 residues. The CDR3 reads CASSLGLPGGAFF. CDR3 nucleotides: TGTGCCAGCAGCTTAGGGCTCCCCGGCGGAGCTTTCTTT.

The rearrangement uses TRBV6-1 and TRBJ1-6; D remains ambiguous. Germline V gene data show CDR1 as MNHNS and CDR2 as SASEGT. The CDR3 extends over 15 amino acids. The V end lost 3 bases, the J end lost 7 bases, and 13 bases lay between the germline ends. The chain's CDR3 is CASSEFGRLNSPLHF. CDR3 DNA: TGTGCCAGCAGTGAGTTCGGGAGATTGAATTCACCCCTCCACTTT.